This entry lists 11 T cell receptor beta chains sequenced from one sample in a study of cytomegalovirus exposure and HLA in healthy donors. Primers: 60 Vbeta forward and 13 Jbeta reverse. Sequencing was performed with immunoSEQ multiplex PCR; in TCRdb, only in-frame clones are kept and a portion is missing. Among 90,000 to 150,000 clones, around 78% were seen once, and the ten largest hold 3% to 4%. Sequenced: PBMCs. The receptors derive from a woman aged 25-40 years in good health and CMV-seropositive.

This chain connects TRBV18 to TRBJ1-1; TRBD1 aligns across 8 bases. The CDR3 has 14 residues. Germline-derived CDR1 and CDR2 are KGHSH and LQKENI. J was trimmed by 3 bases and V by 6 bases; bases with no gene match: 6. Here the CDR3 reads CASSPTGADTEAFF. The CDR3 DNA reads TGTGCCAGCTCCCCGACAGGGGCTGACACTGAAGCTTTCTTT.

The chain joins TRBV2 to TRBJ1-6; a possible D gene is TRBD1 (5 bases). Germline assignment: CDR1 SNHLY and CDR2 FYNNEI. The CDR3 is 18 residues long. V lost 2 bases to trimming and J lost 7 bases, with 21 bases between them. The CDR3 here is CASSEKGWGTSSNSPLHF. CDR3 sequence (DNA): TGTGCCAGCAGTGAAAAGGGCTGGGGGACTTCAAGCAATTCACCCCTCCACTTT.

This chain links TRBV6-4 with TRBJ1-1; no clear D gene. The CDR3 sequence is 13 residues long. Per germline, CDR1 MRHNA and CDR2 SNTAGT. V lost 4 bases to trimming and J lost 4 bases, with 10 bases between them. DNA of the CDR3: TGTGCCAGCAGTGTGGAGGAAGGCACTGAAGCTTTCTTT. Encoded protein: CASSVEEGTEAFF.

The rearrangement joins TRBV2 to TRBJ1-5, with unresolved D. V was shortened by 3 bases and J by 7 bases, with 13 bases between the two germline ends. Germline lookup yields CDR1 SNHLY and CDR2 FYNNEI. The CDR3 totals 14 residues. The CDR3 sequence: CASSERTVGQPQHF. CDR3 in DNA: TGTGCCAGCAGTGAGAGAACGGTCGGGCAGCCCCAGCATTTT.

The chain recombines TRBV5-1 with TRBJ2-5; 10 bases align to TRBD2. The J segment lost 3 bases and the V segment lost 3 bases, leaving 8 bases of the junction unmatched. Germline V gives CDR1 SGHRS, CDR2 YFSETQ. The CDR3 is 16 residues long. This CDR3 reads CASSWPSGGIKETQYF. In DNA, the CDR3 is TGCGCCAGCAGCTGGCCTAGCGGGGGTATAAAAGAGACCCAGTACTTC. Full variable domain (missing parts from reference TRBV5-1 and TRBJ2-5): KAGVTQTPRYLIKTRGQQVTLSCSPISGHRSVSWYQQTPGQGLQFLFEYFSETQRNKGNFPGRFSGRQFSNSRSEMNVSTLELGDSALYLCASSWPSGGIKETQYFGPGTRLLVL.

The CDR3 DNA reads TGTGCCAGCAGCTTGGAGCGGACCTCTGGAAACACCATATATTTT. As protein: CASSLERTSGNTIYF. The rearrangement joins TRBV5-6 to TRBJ1-3; D is unclear. Germline-derived CDR1 and CDR2 are SGHDT and YYEEEE. Trimming removed 0 bases at V and 0 bases at J, with 7 bases between. CDR3 length: 15 residues.

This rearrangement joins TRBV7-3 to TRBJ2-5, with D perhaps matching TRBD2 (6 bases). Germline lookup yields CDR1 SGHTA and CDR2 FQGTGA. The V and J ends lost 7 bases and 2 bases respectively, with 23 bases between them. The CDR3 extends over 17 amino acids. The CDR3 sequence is CASTDKILGRRQETQYF. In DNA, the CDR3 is TGTGCCAGCACCGATAAGATTTTGGGGAGGAGGCAAGAGACCCAGTACTTC.

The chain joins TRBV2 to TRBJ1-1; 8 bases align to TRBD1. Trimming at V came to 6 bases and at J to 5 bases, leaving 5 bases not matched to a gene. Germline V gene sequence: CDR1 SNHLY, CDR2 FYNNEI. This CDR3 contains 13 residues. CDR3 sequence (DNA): TGTGCCAGCAGGATACAGGGGGGGACTGAAGCTTTCTTT. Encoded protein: CASRIQGGTEAFF.

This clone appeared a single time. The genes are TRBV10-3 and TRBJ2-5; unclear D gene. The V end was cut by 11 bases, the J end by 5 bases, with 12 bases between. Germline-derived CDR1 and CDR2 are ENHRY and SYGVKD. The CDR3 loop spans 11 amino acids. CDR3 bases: TGTGCCCGCTTCGTCGAGGAGACCCAGTACTTC. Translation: CARFVEETQYF.

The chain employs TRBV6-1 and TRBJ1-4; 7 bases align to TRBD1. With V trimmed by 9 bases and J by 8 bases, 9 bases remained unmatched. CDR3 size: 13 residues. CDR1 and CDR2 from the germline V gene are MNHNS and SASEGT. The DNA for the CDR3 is TGTGCCAGTAAGGGGGCGCGAAGCGAAAAACTGTTTTTT. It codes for CASKGARSEKLFF.

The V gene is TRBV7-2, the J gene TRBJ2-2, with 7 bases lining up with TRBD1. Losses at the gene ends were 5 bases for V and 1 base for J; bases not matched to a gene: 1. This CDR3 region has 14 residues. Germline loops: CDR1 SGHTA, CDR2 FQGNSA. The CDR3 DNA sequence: TGTGCCAGCAGCCGGGACAGGAACACCGGGGAGCTGTTTTTT. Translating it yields CASSRDRNTGELFF.